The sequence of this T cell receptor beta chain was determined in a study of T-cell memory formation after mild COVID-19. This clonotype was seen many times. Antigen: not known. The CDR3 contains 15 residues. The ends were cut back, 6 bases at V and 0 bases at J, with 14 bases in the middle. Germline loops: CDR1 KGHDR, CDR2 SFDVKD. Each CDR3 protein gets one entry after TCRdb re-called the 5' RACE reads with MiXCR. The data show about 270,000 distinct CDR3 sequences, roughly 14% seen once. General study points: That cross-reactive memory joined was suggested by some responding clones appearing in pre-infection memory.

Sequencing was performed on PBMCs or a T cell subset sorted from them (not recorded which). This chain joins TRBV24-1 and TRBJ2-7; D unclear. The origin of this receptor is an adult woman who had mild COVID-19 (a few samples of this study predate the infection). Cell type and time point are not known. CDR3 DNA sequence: TGTGCCACCAGTAGGGCTGGTTCTAGCTCCTACGAGCAGTACTTC. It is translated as CATSRAGSSSYEQYF.